What follows is one T cell receptor (beta chain) and its context. The sample originates from a study of control samples from healthy donors and cancer patients. CDR1 is SEHNR and CDR2 is FQNEAQ in the germline V gene (reference sequence). The CDR3 runs to 13 residues. V was clipped by 3 bases and J by 3 bases, with 8 bases between them. Repertoires were generated with immunoSEQ multiplex PCR, while TCRdb's copy carries only in-frame clones and drops some. The sample includes 65,000 to 100,000 clones, roughly nine tenths of them seen just once. The chain uses TRBV7-9 and TRBJ1-2; D not certain. This receptor was obtained from a man aged 50 or older in good health. Material: blood. The CDR3 DNA reads TGTGCCAGCAGCTTGGGGTTGGACTATGGCTACACCTTC. Translating gives CASSLGLDYGYTF.